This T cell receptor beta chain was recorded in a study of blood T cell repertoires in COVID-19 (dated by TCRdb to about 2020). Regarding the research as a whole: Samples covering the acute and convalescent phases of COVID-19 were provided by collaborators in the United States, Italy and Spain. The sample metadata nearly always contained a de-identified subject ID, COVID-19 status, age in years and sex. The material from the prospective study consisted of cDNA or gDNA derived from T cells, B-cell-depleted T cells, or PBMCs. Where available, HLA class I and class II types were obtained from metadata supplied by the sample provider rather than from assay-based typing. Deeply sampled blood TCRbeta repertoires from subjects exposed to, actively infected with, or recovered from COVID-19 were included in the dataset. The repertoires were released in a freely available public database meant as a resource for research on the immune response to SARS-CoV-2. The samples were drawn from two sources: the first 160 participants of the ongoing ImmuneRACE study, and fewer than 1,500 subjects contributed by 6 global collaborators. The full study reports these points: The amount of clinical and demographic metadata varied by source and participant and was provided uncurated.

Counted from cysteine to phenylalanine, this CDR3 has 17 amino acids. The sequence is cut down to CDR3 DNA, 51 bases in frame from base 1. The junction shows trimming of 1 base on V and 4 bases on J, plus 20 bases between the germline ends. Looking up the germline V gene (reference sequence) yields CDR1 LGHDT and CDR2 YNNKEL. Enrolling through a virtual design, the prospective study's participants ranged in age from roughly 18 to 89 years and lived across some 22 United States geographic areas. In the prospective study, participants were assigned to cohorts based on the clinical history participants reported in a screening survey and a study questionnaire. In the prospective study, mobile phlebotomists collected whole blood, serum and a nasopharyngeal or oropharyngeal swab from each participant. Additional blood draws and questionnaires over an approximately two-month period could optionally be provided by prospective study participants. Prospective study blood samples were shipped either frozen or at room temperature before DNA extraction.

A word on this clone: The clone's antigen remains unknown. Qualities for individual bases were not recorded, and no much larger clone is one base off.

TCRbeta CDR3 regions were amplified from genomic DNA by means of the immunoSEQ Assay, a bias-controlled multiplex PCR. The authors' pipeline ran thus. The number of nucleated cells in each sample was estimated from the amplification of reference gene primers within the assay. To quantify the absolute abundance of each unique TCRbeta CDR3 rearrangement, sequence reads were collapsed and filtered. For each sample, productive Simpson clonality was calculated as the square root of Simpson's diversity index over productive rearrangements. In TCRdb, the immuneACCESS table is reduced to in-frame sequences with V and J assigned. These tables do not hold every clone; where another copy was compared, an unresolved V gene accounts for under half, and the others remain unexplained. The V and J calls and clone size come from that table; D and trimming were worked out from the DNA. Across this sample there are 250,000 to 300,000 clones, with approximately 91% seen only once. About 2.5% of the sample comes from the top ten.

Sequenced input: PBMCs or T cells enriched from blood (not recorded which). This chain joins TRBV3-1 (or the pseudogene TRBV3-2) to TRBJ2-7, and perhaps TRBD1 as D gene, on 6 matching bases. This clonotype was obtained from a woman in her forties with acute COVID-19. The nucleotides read TGTGCCAGCAGCCAAGGAAGAGGAAAAGGGGGTGTGTACGAGCAGTACTTC. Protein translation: CASSQGRGKGGVYEQYF.